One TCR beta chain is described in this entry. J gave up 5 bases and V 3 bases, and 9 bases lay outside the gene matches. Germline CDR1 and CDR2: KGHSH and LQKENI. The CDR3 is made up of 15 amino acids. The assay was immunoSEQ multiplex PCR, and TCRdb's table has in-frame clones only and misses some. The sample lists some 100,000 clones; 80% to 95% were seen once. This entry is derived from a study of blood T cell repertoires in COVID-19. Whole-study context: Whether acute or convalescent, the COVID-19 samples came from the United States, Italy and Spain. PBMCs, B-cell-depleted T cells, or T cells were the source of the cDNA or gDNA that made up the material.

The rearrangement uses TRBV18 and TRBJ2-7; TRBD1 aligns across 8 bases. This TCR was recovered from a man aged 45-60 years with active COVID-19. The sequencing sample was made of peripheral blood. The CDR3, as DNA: TGTGCCAGCTCACCGGGTTCCCAGGGGGCCGACGAGCAGTACTTC. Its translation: CASSPGSQGADEQYF.